This T cell receptor (beta chain) was retrieved from a study of metastatic and nonmetastatic thyroid tumors. Via MiXCR, TCRdb re-called the PCR reads. The repertoire holds roughly 19,000 clones, with approximately 37% as singletons. The CDR3 consists of 15 residues. Germline V gene lookup returns CDR1 ENHRY and CDR2 SYGVKD. Deletions cut 11 bases from V and 5 bases from J, with 22 bases between. No treatment had been given to any patient before thyroid surgery. This clone was picked up a small number of times. The gene calls are TRBV10-3 and TRBJ2-1, with a tentative D call TRBD2 (5 bases). Sample: tumor tissue. This TCR came from a female donor with papillary thyroid cancer or a benign thyroid nodule (not recorded which). Some clones in this sample may be carry-over from other donors' samples. CDR3 loop: CAHGAQRSTDNEQFF. The CDR3 DNA reads as TGTGCCCACGGCGCCCAGCGGAGCACCGACAATGAGCAGTTCTTC.